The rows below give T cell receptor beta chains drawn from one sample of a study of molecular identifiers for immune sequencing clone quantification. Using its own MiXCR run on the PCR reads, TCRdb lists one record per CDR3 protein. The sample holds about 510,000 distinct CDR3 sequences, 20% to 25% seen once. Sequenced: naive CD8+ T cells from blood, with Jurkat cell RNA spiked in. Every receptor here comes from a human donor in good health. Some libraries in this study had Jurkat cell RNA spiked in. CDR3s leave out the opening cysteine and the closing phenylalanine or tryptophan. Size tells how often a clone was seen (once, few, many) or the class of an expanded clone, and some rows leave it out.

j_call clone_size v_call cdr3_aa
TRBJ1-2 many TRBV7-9 ACDSETINYGYT
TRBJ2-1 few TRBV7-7 ASSPRQGASYNEQF
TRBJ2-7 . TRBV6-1 ASLRRDGAEQY
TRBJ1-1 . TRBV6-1 ASSSPQGYTEAF
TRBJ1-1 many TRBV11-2 ASSLDRETEAF
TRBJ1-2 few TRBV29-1 SVEGEDGYT
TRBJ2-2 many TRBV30 AWTTGQGAGGELF
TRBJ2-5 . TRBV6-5 ASGGLAGAFYSQETQY
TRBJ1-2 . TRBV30 AWSGTLNHYGYT
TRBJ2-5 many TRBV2 ASDPEYQETQY
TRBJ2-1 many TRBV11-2 ASSSDSQEYNEQF
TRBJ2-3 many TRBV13 ASSQTRANTDTQY
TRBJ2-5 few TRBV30 AWSPNRGRDGYWPETQY
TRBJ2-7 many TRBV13 ASSSGAGGPYEQW
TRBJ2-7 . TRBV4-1 ASSHPGRISYEQY
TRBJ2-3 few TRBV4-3 ASSQSAGGSTDTQY
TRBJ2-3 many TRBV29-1 SVEFRTGVSTDTQY
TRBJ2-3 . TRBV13 ASSPSGTGGPDTQY
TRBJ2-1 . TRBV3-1 ASSQDLGERGPF